This passage covers 2 T cell receptor beta chains from one sample sequenced in a study of memory CD4+ T cells and cytomegalovirus serostatus. TCRdb keeps only in-frame clones here, not all; method: immunoSEQ multiplex PCR. Of about 73,000 clones detected, under 80% appear once; the ten largest clones hold around 2.6%. Single viable CD3+CD4+CD8-CD45RO+ cells were sorted as the memory CD4+ T cells. Sequencing was performed on memory CD4+ T cells from blood. Source of these receptors: an adult in good health and CMV-seropositive.

The rearrangement uses TRBV30 and TRBJ2-3; D assignment may be TRBD1 or TRBD2 (5 bases each). In germline, CDR1 is GTSNPN, CDR2 SVGIG (reference sequence). This CDR3 has 14 amino acids. Trimming shortened V by 3 bases and J by 7 bases, and 17 bases separated the two germline ends. The CDR3 protein is CAWRGVVVTNTQYF. CDR3 nucleotides: TGTGCCTGGAGGGGGGTAGTGGTAACAAATACGCAGTATTTT.

CDR3 DNA sequence: TGTGCCAGCAGCCCTGGGACAGCTCAAGAGACCCAGTACTTC. This codes for CASSPGTAQETQYF. The chain uses TRBV11-2 and TRBJ2-5, with 7 bases that match TRBD1. Trimming at V came to 5 bases and at J to 2 bases, leaving 5 bases not matched to a gene. The CDR3 contains 14 residues. From germline, CDR1 is SGHAT and CDR2 FQNNGV.